This entry lists 27 T cell receptor beta chains sequenced from one sample in a study of blood T cells in healthy people across ages. Then a second PCR, running roughly 7 to 11 cycles, was carried out with a sample-barcoded 5' primer and a J-beta primer mix. TCRdb processed the 5' RACE reads anew with MiXCR; each CDR3 protein has one entry. The sample holds over 750,000 distinct CDR3 sequences, just under 25% seen once. The data also belong to a second study, concerning T cells of mothers and their children.

The specimen sequenced was blood. These receptors were collected from a boy aged 10-17 years in good health.

This clonotype occurred a few times. This chain links TRBV7-2 with TRBJ2-5; 7 bases are a match to TRBD2. With 1 base clipped from V and 5 bases from J, the junction kept 4 bases outside the gene matches. The CDR3 has 14 residues. Germline CDR1 is SGHTA and CDR2 is FQGNSA. The CDR3 nucleotides are TGTGCCAGCAGCTTAGTTATGCGGGGGGAGACCCAGTACTTC. Translation: CASSLVMRGETQYF.

The V call is TRBV27, the J call TRBJ2-1; D not resolved. CDR1 and CDR2 from the germline V gene are MNHEY and SMNVEV (reference sequence). The V end was cut by 5 bases, the J end by 5 bases, with 7 bases between. The CDR3 covers 12 residues. CDR3 bases: TGTGCCAGCAGTCCCGTTAACAATGAGCAGTTCTTC. This codes for CASSPVNNEQFF.

The chain employs TRBV5-1 and TRBJ2-3, with TRBD1 as a possible D gene (5 bases). V gave up 0 bases and J gave up 5 bases, with 13 bases separating them. This CDR3 contains 15 residues. Germline CDR1 and CDR2: SGHRS and YFSETQ. This chain's CDR3 is CASSLDWGREDTQYF. The CDR3 DNA sequence: TGCGCCAGCAGCTTGGATTGGGGCCGCGAAGATACGCAGTATTTT.

This clonotype was counted a few times. The chain joins TRBV29-1 to TRBJ2-5; TRBD1 or TRBD2 may be the D gene (5 bases each). CDR3 length equals 18 residues. Per the germline V gene, CDR1 is SQVTM and CDR2 is ANQGSEA. V was pared by 3 bases and J by 5 bases, with 28 bases between. CDR3 DNA: TGCAGCGTTGAGGAGGACCTGTGGGGACGCATAGGTGGGGAGACCCAGTACTTC. Protein sequence: CSVEEDLWGRIGGETQYF.

This clonotype was seen only a few times. The chain employs TRBV7-8 and TRBJ2-5; 9 bases align to TRBD1. This CDR3 is 15 amino acids long. V lost 2 bases, J lost 5 bases, and 6 bases stayed unmatched. Germline assignment: CDR1 SGHVS and CDR2 FQNEAQ. CDR3 amino acids: CASSLLTGGGETQYF. The CDR3 region has the DNA TGTGCCAGCAGCTTATTAACAGGGGGCGGTGAGACCCAGTACTTC.

The genes are TRBV28 and TRBJ2-1; maybe TRBD1 (6 bases). The CDR3 consists of 15 residues. Germline V lookup: CDR1 MDHEN, CDR2 SYDVKM. The V end was cut by 3 bases, the J end by 0 bases, with 9 bases between. CDR3 DNA: TGTGCCAGCAGTTTCCAGGGGCGCTCCTACAATGAGCAGTTCTTC. As protein: CASSFQGRSYNEQFF. The full variable domain, completed using reference TRBV28 and TRBJ2-1, is DVKVTQSSRYLVKRTGEKVFLECVQDMDHENMFWYRQDPGLGLRLIYFSYDVKMKEKGDIPEGYSVSREKKERFSLILESASTNQTSMYLCASSFQGRSYNEQFFGPGTRLTVL.

This clonotype was seen more than once but under ten times. One end of the junction fails to match germline, which may point to a read error. The chain is built from TRBV2 and TRBJ2-5; the D is unclear. Germline V gene lookup returns CDR1 SNHLY and CDR2 FYNNEI. This CDR3 region has 12 residues. In DNA form, the CDR3 reads TGCGCCAGCAGTGAATATGGGGAGACCCAGTACTTC. As protein: CASSEYGETQYF.

This clonotype has only a few counts. A read error may produce the germline difference seen at one junction end. The chain recombines TRBV29-1 with TRBJ1-2; TRBD1 might be the D (5 bases). The CDR3 has 8 amino acids. Germline CDR1 SQVTM, CDR2 ANQGSEA. The CDR3 reads CSVPQGSF. Written as DNA, the CDR3 is TGCAGCGTTCCCCAGGGCTCCTTC.

As concerns this clonotype: A junction boundary mismatches the germline segment, possibly from a read error. This chain links TRBV12-3 or TRBV12-4 with TRBJ1-1; possible D gene TRBD1, 6 bases. CDR3 length equals 12 residues. The DNA for the CDR3 is TGTGCCAGCAGTAGGGGGAACCCTGAAGCTTTCTTT. Amino acid sequence: CASSRGNPEAFF.

This chain joins TRBV7-9 and TRBJ2-5; TRBD2 aligns across 11 bases. The DNA end is more similar to TRBJ2-1, so the J call may be wrong. This CDR3 region has 14 residues. Germline CDR1 is SEHNR and CDR2 is FQNEAQ (reference sequence). This CDR3 reads CASSSLAGGTEQFF. For the CDR3, the DNA is TGTGCCAGCAGCTCCTTAGCGGGAGGGACTGAGCAGTTCTTC.

The chain joins TRBV12-3 or TRBV12-4 to TRBJ1-1, with 7 bases aligning to TRBD1. The CDR3 covers 14 residues. V lost 3 bases, J lost 5 bases, and 6 bases stayed unmatched. In nucleotides, the CDR3 is TGTGCCAGCAGTTTGGCAGGGGGGAAGACTGAAGCTTTCTTT. Translated: CASSLAGGKTEAFF.

Remarks on this clonotype: At one end, the junction sequence differs from germline, possibly due to a read error. This sequence joins TRBV28 and TRBJ1-2; 7 bases match TRBD1. CDR3 length equals 15 residues. The germline CDR1 and CDR2 sequences are MDHEN and SYDVKM. CDR3 protein: CASQAPGTANYGYAF. In nucleotides, the CDR3 is TGTGCCAGCCAGGCCCCCGGGACAGCTAACTATGGCTACGCCTTC.

The chain links TRBV7-2 to TRBJ1-6; 9 nucleotides align to TRBD1. This CDR3 is 19 amino acids long. Germline trimming cut 4 bases from V and 2 bases from J; bases unmatched to any gene: 12. Germline V lookup: CDR1 SGHTA, CDR2 FQGNSA. The CDR3 sequence: CASSSEGGTGRTYNSPLHF. The CDR3 nucleotides are TGTGCCAGCAGCTCCGAGGGGGGGACAGGGCGCACCTATAATTCACCCCTCCACTTT. Full variable domain (rest looked up from reference TRBV7-2 and TRBJ1-6): GAGVSQSPSNKVTEKGKDVELRCDPISGHTALYWYRQSLGQGLEFLIYFQGNSAPDKSGLPSDRFSAERTGGSVSTLTIQRTQQEDSAVYLCASSSEGGTGRTYNSPLHFGNGTRLTVT.

This clonotype appeared a few times. The chain links TRBV7-9 to TRBJ2-3; TRBD2 aligns across 11 bases. CDR1 is SEHNR, CDR2 FQNEAQ, per germline (reference sequence). After removal of 6 bases from V and 5 bases from J, the junction contained 10 bases not matched to a gene. The CDR3 length is 16 residues. In nucleotides, the CDR3 is TGTGCCAGCAGTTACGAACTAGCGGGAGTGGTAGATACGCAGTATTTT. Protein: CASSYELAGVVDTQYF.

This clonotype has a handful of counts. V usage is TRBV12-3 or TRBV12-4 and J usage is TRBJ2-1; D may be TRBD2 (5 bases). The CDR3 loop spans 16 amino acids. V was clipped by 1 base and J by 3 bases, with 13 bases between them. This CDR3 reads CASSLGGGWGYNEQFF. The CDR3 bases are TGTGCCAGCAGTTTAGGTGGCGGGTGGGGCTACAATGAGCAGTTCTTC.

This rearrangement joins TRBV7-3 to TRBJ1-4; TRBD1 is a possible D gene (6 bases). Looked up from germline, CDR1 is SGHTA and CDR2 is FQGTGA. Trimming shortened V by 2 bases and J by 5 bases, and 18 bases separated the two germline ends. This CDR3 is 17 amino acids long. This CDR3 is CASSLVREGQINEKLFF. In nucleotides, the CDR3 is TGTGCCAGCAGCTTAGTCCGGGAAGGACAGATAAATGAAAAACTGTTTTTT.

This chain connects TRBV28 to TRBJ2-2, with D possibly matching TRBD2 (6 bases). CDR1 is MDHEN, CDR2 SYDVKM, per germline. There are 15 residues in the CDR3. The V end was cut by 7 bases, the J end by 1 base, with 13 bases between. CDR3 residues: CASTPTRENTGELFF. The CDR3 DNA follows: TGTGCCAGCACCCCCACGCGGGAGAACACCGGGGAGCTGTTTTTT.

In DNA form, the CDR3 reads TGCAGTGTGGGGCAGGGGGGATCCGGGCCCCAGTACTTC. Protein sequence: CSVGQGGSGPQYF. V is TRBV20-1 and J is TRBJ2-5; D perhaps matches TRBD1 (7 bases). The CDR3 is 13 amino acids. V shed 7 bases and J shed 9 bases, with 21 bases lying between them. From germline, CDR1 is DFQATT and CDR2 SNEGSKA (reference sequence).

The sample holds a few counts of this clonotype. The J gene is TRBJ2-3, the V gene TRBV29-1; D might be TRBD1 or TRBD2, each matching 5 bases. From germline, CDR1 is SQVTM and CDR2 ANQGSEA. The CDR3 length is 15 residues. V was shortened by 3 bases and J by 2 bases, with 15 bases between the two germline ends. The CDR3 protein is CSVDPTGTVTDTQYF. The CDR3 nucleotides read TGCAGCGTTGACCCAACCGGGACGGTCACAGATACGCAGTATTTT.

V gene TRBV7-9 combines with J gene TRBJ2-1; 8 bases are shared with TRBD2. From germline, CDR1 is SEHNR and CDR2 FQNEAQ (reference sequence). Trimming took 0 bases from V and 7 from J; bases not matched to a gene: 8. The CDR3 consists of 16 residues. The CDR3 region has the DNA TGTGCCAGCAGCTTAGCCACGGGGGGGTTGACAAATGAGCAGTTCTTC. Translating it yields CASSLATGGLTNEQFF.

This clonotype came up a few times. The V gene is TRBV20-1, the J gene TRBJ2-5; D is unresolved. The last part of the DNA fits TRBJ2-1 better; the J call may be wrong. The CDR3 contains 11 residues. In germline, CDR1 is DFQATT, CDR2 SNEGSKA (reference sequence). The chain's CDR3 is CSARVVNEQFF. In nucleotides, the CDR3 is TGCAGTGCTAGGGTAGTGAACGAGCAGTTCTTC.

The chain has TRBV12-3 or TRBV12-4 and TRBJ2-5; possible D gene TRBD2, 6 bases. The DNA end favors TRBJ2-1, so the J call may be wrong. This CDR3 contains 13 residues. CDR3 region: CASSRLEVGEQFF. In nucleotides, the CDR3 is TGTGCCAGCAGTCGACTAGAAGTTGGTGAGCAGTTCTTC.

This clonotype was seen a few times. The chain joins TRBV7-2 to TRBJ2-3, with TRBD2 matching 9 bases. Germline V gene lookup returns CDR1 SGHTA and CDR2 FQGNSA. After removal of 5 bases from V and 0 bases from J, the junction contained 6 bases not matched to a gene. This CDR3 is 16 amino acids long. The chain's CDR3 is CASSEAAGGSTDTQYF. CDR3 nucleotide sequence: TGTGCCAGCAGCGAGGCAGCGGGGGGAAGCACAGATACGCAGTATTTT.

The CDR3, as DNA: TGCAGCGTTGCGGACGGAGCTAATGAAAAACTGTTTTTT. This sequence encodes CSVADGANEKLFF. The genes are TRBV29-1 and TRBJ1-4; D not certain. Germline V gene sequence: CDR1 SQVTM, CDR2 ANQGSEA. Trimming took 4 bases from V and 3 from J, leaving 9 bases between them. There are 13 residues in the CDR3.

The V call is TRBV6-1, the J call TRBJ1-5; 7 bases are shared with TRBD1. The junction had 12 bases not matched to a gene; V was cut back by 6 bases and J by 4 bases. The CDR3 loop spans 16 amino acids. Germline V gene lookup returns CDR1 MNHNS and CDR2 SASEGT. In DNA form, the CDR3 reads TGTGCCAGCAGGGATACACGACAGGGTTGGAATCAGCCCCAGCATTTT. This gives the protein CASRDTRQGWNQPQHF.

The V and J genes are TRBV7-2 and TRBJ2-3; TRBD2 agrees at 9 bases. Germline CDR1 SGHTA, CDR2 FQGNSA. With 1 base clipped from V and 1 base from J, the junction kept 3 bases outside the gene matches. There are 16 residues in the CDR3. CDR3: CASSLGSSGGTDTQYF. The CDR3 nucleotides read TGTGCCAGCAGCTTAGGTTCTAGCGGGGGCACAGATACGCAGTATTTT.

The CDR3 region has the DNA TGTGCCAGCAGCTCCTTGGGGCGGGGAAAGGACGAGCAGTACTTC. It specifies CASSSLGRGKDEQYF. The V call is TRBV7-9, the J call TRBJ2-7, with D possibly being TRBD2 (6 bases). Between the trimmed V and J ends, which lost 4 bases and 5 bases, there was a span of 18 bases. Germline V CDR1 and CDR2: SEHNR, FQNEAQ (reference sequence). The length of the CDR3 is 15 residues. The whole variable domain, remainder taken from reference TRBV7-9 and TRBJ2-7, is DTGVSQNPRHKITKRGQNVTFRCDPISEHNRLYWYRQTLGQGPEFLTYFQNEAQLEKSRLLSDRFSAERPKGSFSTLEIQRTEQGDSAMYLCASSSLGRGKDEQYFGPGTRLTVT.